This T cell receptor beta chain was identified during a study of T cells in Graves' hyperthyroidism and ophthalmopathy. Study-wide results and caveats: Most clonotypes that expanded in the thyroid above 0.001 also showed up in blood.

TCR beta CDR3 regions were amplified from RNA. Using the HTBI primer set, a first-round RT-PCR was run on the TCR CDR3. In TCRdb, the multiplex PCR reads were re-called with MiXCR into one record per CDR3 protein. The sample holds roughly 750,000 distinct CDR3 sequences, 15% to 20% seen once. With a duration under 2 months, the hyperthyroidism was newly diagnosed in patients aged 18 to 65. The CDR3 covers 12 residues. The germline V gene encodes CDR1 SGHRS and CDR2 YFSETQ. V was pared by 4 bases and J by 10 bases, with 6 bases of the junction left unmatched. This clonotype has a count of ten or more. Its antigen is unidentified.

Specimen: blood. This sequence originates from a man younger than 35 with Graves' hyperthyroidism. The chain carries TRBV5-1 and TRBJ2-3, with 7 bases aligning to TRBD1. The CDR3, as DNA: TGCGCCAGCAGCCGGGACAGTTCGGCGCAGTATTTT. As protein: CASSRDSSAQYF.